This paragraph covers one TCR beta chain sequence. In its sample, this clonotype was seen many times. The target of this receptor is not known. No clone much larger than this one lies a single base away; base qualities are absent. Library preparation was by PCR. These reads were obtained on an Illumina HiSeq 2500. TCR library preparation used molecular barcoding, with unique molecular identifiers applied to normalize quantification of the TCRbeta repertoire. TCRdb handled the public reads itself, with Q25 trimming in fastp and clone calling in MiXCR, and kept productive beta chains. Entries that share a CDR3 protein sequence are merged under the most common genes and DNA. Here the sample has about 150,000 distinct CDR3 sequences; 11% occur a single time. Roughly an eighth of the sample is taken by the ten largest. Including the terminal cysteine and phenylalanine, the CDR3 comprises 15 residues. Kept here is only the CDR3 DNA, which spans 45 bases and is read in frame from base 1. The V end loses 0 bases and the J end loses 7 bases, and a stretch of 19 bases separates them. Looking up the germline V gene yields CDR1 SQVTM and CDR2 ANQGSEA.

The data originate from a study of T-cell reconstitution after alpha-beta-depleted transplantation in children (dated by TCRdb to 2015 to 2016). For the wider study: Using TCR repertoire profiling, the study followed T-cell immune reconstitution in a quantitative way in children after TCRalphabeta/CD19-depleted allogeneic hematopoietic cell transplantation.

The treatment or condition label, read with the paper, signifies: allogeneic hematopoietic cell transplantation with graft depleted of TCRalphabeta T cells and CD19 B cells. The transplant recipients were children given TCRalphabeta/CD19-depleted allogeneic hematopoietic cell grafts. Study-wide findings and limitations: In some patients, the high TCRbeta diversity seen at day 60 was put down to recipient T cells and intrathymic progenitors that had survived conditioning. The frequencies of hyperexpanded clones fell over the following months, and after one year, T-cell counts and TCRbeta diversity were mostly attributed to newly produced T cells. The apparently early recovery of alphabetaT-cell counts about two months after transplant reportedly depended on only several hundred rapidly expanded clones that came from non-depleted graft cells.

This receptor was obtained from a boy younger than 10 with acute myeloid leukemia, due to receive a stem cell transplant. Recombination joined TRBV29-1 with TRBJ2-7, with the D gene too uncertain to name. Material: PBMCs, obtained before TCRalphabeta/CD19-depleted stem cell transplant. The nucleotide sequence reads as follows: TGCAGCGTTGAAGACACAGTGCGAGCCTTGGGAGAGCAGTACTTC. This translates into CSVEDTVRALGEQYF.